This T cell receptor beta chain was obtained from a study of Ad26.COV2.S vaccination and SARS-CoV-2 variants. Study background: Once or twice, 56 days apart, Ad26.COV2.S was delivered intramuscularly.

Using immunoSEQ multiplex PCR, the repertoire was profiled, and TCRdb retains in-frame clones only, with some absent. This repertoire shows about 240,000 clones, more than 75% found once; its top ten account for about 10%. Remarks on this clone: The antigen remains unidentified. Within the sample, other DNA sequences also encode this same CDR3.

The treatment: roughly 19 received Ad26.COV2.S at low or high dose, single or two shots; roughly five received placebo; per-sample allocation not given. Specimen acquisition occurred on day 63 following the initial vaccine or placebo injection. Expressing Wuhan-strain SARS-CoV-2 spike, an Ad26 vector served as the vaccine. Findings of the study overall: Non-spike TCR breadth did not differ much between vaccine and placebo recipients. There was reportedly substantial breadth in spike-specific CD8+ and CD4+ T cell responses after vaccination.

Trimming pared 2 bases from V and 0 bases from J, leaving 5 bases between. CDR3 length: 13 residues. CDR1 and CDR2 from the germline V gene are MNHEY and SMNVEV (reference sequence). The sequence came from a person aged 18-60 years who received the Ad26.COV2.S COVID-19 vaccine or a placebo. Sequenced here: peripheral blood, sampled in a trial of Ad26.COV2.S vaccine versus placebo. J is TRBJ2-7 and V is TRBV27; D call uncertain. The CDR3: CASSLTASYEQYF. DNA of the CDR3: TGTGCCAGCAGTTTAACAGCCTCCTACGAGCAGTACTTC.